This T cell receptor beta chain was captured in a study of cytomegalovirus exposure and HLA in healthy donors. Study-level points and caveats: A few V segments could not be told apart, such as TRBV6-2 and TRBV6-3, and were left out.

About this clone: Its antigen is still unknown.

The PCR employed 60 Vbeta primers together with 13 Jbeta primers. Profiling relied on immunoSEQ multiplex PCR, and the TCRdb table lists in-frame clones only, not all of them. This sample lists fewer than 130,000 clones; its ten largest clones have under 0.7%. The CDR3 totals 15 residues. CDR1 and CDR2 (germline): PRHDT, FYEKMQ (reference sequence). Trimming took 2 bases from V and 6 from J; bases not matched to a gene: 8. The chain joins TRBV13 to TRBJ2-7; 9 bases match TRBD2. The sequenced material came from PBMCs. The receptor's source is a man between 45 and 60 years old in good health and CMV-seronegative. The CDR3 region has the DNA TGTGCCAGCAGCTTACGTAGCGGGAGTAGTGGCGAGCAGTACTTC. It yields the protein CASSLRSGSSGEQYF. The whole variable domain, remainder taken from reference TRBV13 and TRBJ2-7, is AAGVIQSPRHLIKEKRETATLKCYPIPRHDTVYWYQQGPGQDPQFLISFYEKMQSDKGSIPDRFSAQQFSDYHSELNMSSLELGDSALYFCASSLRSGSSGEQYFGPGTRLTVT.